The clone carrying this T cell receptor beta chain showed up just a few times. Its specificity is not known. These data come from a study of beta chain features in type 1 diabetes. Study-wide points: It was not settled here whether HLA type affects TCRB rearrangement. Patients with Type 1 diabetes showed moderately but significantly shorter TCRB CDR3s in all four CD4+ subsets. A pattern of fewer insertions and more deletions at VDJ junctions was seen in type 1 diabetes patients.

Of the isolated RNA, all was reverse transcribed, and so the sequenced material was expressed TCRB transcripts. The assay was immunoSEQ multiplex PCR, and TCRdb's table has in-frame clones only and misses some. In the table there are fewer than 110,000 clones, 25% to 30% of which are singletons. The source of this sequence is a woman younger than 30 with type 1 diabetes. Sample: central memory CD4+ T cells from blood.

The CDR3 reads CSAYRAETQYF. The CDR3 DNA sequence: TGCAGTGCTTACAGGGCAGAGACCCAGTACTTC. This chain uses TRBV20-1 with TRBJ2-5, with a weak D call TRBD1 (6 bases). This CDR3 spans 11 amino acids. Between the trimmed V and J ends, which lost 5 bases and 4 bases, there was a span of 8 bases. In germline, CDR1 is DFQATT, CDR2 SNEGSKA (reference sequence).